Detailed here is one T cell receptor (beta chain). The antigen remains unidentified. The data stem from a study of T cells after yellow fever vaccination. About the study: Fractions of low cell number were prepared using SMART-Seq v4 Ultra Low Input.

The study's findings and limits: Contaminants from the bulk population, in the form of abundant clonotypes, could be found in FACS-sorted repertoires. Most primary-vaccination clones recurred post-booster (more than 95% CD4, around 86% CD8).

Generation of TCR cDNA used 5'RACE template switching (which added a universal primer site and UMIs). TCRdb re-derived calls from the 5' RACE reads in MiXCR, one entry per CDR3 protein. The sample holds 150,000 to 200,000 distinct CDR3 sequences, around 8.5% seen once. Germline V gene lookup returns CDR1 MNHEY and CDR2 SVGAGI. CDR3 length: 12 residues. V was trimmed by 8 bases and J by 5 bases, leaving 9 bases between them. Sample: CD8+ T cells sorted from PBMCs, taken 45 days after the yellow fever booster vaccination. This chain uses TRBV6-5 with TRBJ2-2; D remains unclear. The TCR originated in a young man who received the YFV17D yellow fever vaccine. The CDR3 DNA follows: TGTGCCAGCGGCATGTCGACCGGGGAGCTGTTTTTT. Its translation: CASGMSTGELFF.